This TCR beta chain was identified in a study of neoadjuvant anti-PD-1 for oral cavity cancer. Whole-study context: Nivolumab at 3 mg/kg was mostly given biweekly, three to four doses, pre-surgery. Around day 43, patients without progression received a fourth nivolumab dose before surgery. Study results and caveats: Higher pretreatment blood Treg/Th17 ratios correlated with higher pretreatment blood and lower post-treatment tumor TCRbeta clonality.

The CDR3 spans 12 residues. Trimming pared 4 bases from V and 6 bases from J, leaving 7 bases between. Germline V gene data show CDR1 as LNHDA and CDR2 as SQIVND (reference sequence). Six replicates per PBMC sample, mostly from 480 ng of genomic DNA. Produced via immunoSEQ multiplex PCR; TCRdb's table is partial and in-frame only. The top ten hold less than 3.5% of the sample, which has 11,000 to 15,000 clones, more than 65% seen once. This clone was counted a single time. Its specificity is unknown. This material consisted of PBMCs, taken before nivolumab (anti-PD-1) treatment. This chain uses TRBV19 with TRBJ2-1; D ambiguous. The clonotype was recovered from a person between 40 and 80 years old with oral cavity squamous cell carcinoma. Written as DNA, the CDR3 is TGTGCCAGTAGTAACCGGATCAATGAGCAGTTCTTC. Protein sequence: CASSNRINEQFF.